The 22 T cell receptor beta chains below all came from one sample that was sequenced in a study of T cells in Graves' hyperthyroidism and ophthalmopathy. Amplified regions were TCR beta CDR3 sequences from RNA transcripts. HTBI primers were employed in a first-round RT-PCR of the TCR CDR3. TCRdb itself ran the multiplex PCR reads through MiXCR, one entry per CDR3 protein. The table records more than 500,000 distinct CDR3 sequences, more than 15% of them present only once. The sequencing input was blood. Every receptor here comes from a woman younger than 45 with Graves' ophthalmopathy.

The V call is TRBV4-3, the J call TRBJ2-1, with D perhaps TRBD1 or TRBD2 (6 bases each). The CDR3 loop spans 14 amino acids. CDR1 and CDR2 from the germline V gene are LGHNA and YSLEER. The V end lost 1 base, the J end lost 7 bases, and 11 bases lay between the germline ends. The CDR3 DNA reads TGCGCCAGCAGCCAAGTGACTAGGGGGAATGAGCAGTTCTTC. It translates to CASSQVTRGNEQFF.

This clonotype appeared many times. The chain links TRBV6-1 to TRBJ2-7; D remains ambiguous. Germline V gene data show CDR1 as MNHNS and CDR2 as SASEGT. Trimming left V 6 bases short and J 3 bases short, with 15 bases between. The CDR3 spans 14 residues. DNA for the CDR3: TGTGCCAGCAGCCGGTCCCACAGAAACTACGAGCAGTACTTC. It encodes CASSRSHRNYEQYF.

V gene TRBV5-1 combines with J gene TRBJ1-4; 8 bases agree with TRBD1. This CDR3 region has 14 residues. Per germline, CDR1 SGHRS and CDR2 YFSETQ. V dropped 4 bases and J dropped 6; count of bases not matched to a gene: 5. The CDR3 DNA is TGCGCCAGCAGCCCGACAGGGGTGGATGAAAAACTGTTTTTT. Encoded protein: CASSPTGVDEKLFF. Complete variable domain (other parts from reference TRBV5-1 and TRBJ1-4): KAGVTQTPRYLIKTRGQQVTLSCSPISGHRSVSWYQQTPGQGLQFLFEYFSETQRNKGNFPGRFSGRQFSNSRSEMNVSTLELGDSALYLCASSPTGVDEKLFFGSGTQLSVL.

This clonotype was seen a few times. The chain employs TRBV28 and TRBJ2-5, with D maybe TRBD1 (6 bases). Trimming shortened V by 4 bases and J by 2 bases, and 14 bases separated the two germline ends. This CDR3 is 15 amino acids long. Germline V gene sequence: CDR1 MDHEN, CDR2 SYDVKM. CDR3 amino acids: CASSSDRSPQETQYF. CDR3 in DNA: TGTGCCAGCAGTTCCGACAGGTCCCCACAAGAGACCCAGTACTTC. The variable domain in full, completed from reference TRBV28 and TRBJ2-5, reads DVKVTQSSRYLVKRTGEKVFLECVQDMDHENMFWYRQDPGLGLRLIYFSYDVKMKEKGDIPEGYSVSREKKERFSLILESASTNQTSMYLCASSSDRSPQETQYFGPGTRLLVL.

Concerning this clonotype itself: A much larger clone lies one base from this, so it may be a read error. The chain combines TRBV4-3 with TRBJ2-1; D is uncertain. Looked up from germline, CDR1 is LGHNA and CDR2 is YSLEER. V was clipped by 3 bases and J by 6 bases, with 24 bases between them. This CDR3 comprises 18 residues. The CDR3 is CASSQGTDLVLRRNEQFF. CDR3 bases: TGCGCCAGCAGCCAGGGAACAGATCTAGTTCTAAGGCGCAATGAGCAGTTCTTC.

This clonotype was seen ten or more times. This rearrangement joins TRBV20-1 to TRBJ2-7; D is undetermined. V was trimmed by 6 bases and J by 2 bases, leaving 11 bases between them. Germline V lookup: CDR1 DFQATT, CDR2 SNEGSKA (reference sequence). This CDR3 is built from 12 residues. The CDR3 coding sequence is TGCAGTGCAATACGGTCCACCTACGAGCAGTACTTC. It yields the protein CSAIRSTYEQYF.

This clonotype occurred many times. V usage is TRBV7-9 and J usage is TRBJ2-7; TRBD1 matches 12 bases. The CDR3 totals 16 residues. V shed 5 bases, J shed 3 bases, and the junction held 8 bases outside the gene matches. Germline CDR1 reads SEHNR; CDR2 reads FQNEAQ (reference sequence). DNA for the CDR3: TGTGCCAGCAGCCCCGGGGACAGGGGGCCCCTCTACGAGCAGTACTTC. This sequence encodes CASSPGDRGPLYEQYF.

Details on this clonotype: An end of the junction differs from the germline gene, which may be a read error. The chain couples TRBV7-9 to TRBJ2-3; no firm D call. This CDR3 has 12 residues. Germline CDR1 is SEHNR and CDR2 is FQNEAQ (reference sequence). The CDR3 DNA is TGTGCCAGCAGCCCGCATGGGGATATGCAGTATTTT. It encodes CASSPHGDMQYF.

This clonotype was seen repeatedly, ten times or more. The rearrangement links TRBV3-1 to TRBJ2-5; D ambiguous. This CDR3 has 12 residues. Germline V gene lookup returns CDR1 LGHDT and CDR2 YNNKEL (reference sequence). V gave up 4 bases and J gave up 2 bases, with 5 bases separating them. The CDR3 spells CASSRKQETQYF. CDR3 nucleotides: TGTGCCAGCAGCCGCAAGCAAGAGACCCAGTACTTC.

The rearrangement links TRBV13 to TRBJ2-1; D assignment may be TRBD1 or TRBD2 (5 bases each). Germline CDR1 PRHDT, CDR2 FYEKMQ (reference sequence). The CDR3 is made up of 12 amino acids. The ends were cut back, 4 bases at V and 15 bases at J, with 16 bases in the middle. This CDR3 reads CASSYGAARMFF. CDR3 sequence (DNA): TGTGCCAGCAGCTACGGGGCGGCACGGATGTTCTTC.

The sample holds many counts of this clonotype. The J gene is TRBJ2-4, the V gene TRBV20-1; D is perhaps TRBD1 or TRBD2 (5 bases each). With 3 bases removed from V and 8 bases from J, the gap between germline ends came to 20 bases. Germline V gene lookup returns CDR1 DFQATT and CDR2 SNEGSKA (reference sequence). The CDR3 totals 15 residues. The DNA for the CDR3 is TGCAGTGCTAGGCCCTTTGGGGGTGGTTGGGACATTCAGTACTTC. This codes for CSARPFGGGWDIQYF.

This clonotype showed up many times. V gene TRBV7-2 combines with J gene TRBJ1-5; D perhaps matches TRBD1 (6 bases). The CDR3 contains 15 residues. Between the trimmed V and J ends, which lost 1 base and 6 bases, there was a span of 13 bases. Germline V gives CDR1 SGHTA, CDR2 FQGNSA. In nucleotides, the CDR3 is TGTGCCAGCAGCTTAGGAGGTACAGGGCCTCAGCCCCAGCATTTT. Amino acid sequence: CASSLGGTGPQPQHF.

In regard to this clonotype: Just one base apart from a much larger clone, this may be a read error. The chain is built from TRBV6-1 and TRBJ2-1; D is unclear. Germline V lookup: CDR1 MNHNS, CDR2 SASEGT. The V gene lost 8 bases and the J gene lost 3 bases, with 14 bases spanning the gap. The CDR3 covers 14 residues. CDR3 coding DNA: TGTGCCAGCCGTGCGGTATCATTCTACAATGAGCAGTTCTTC. Translated: CASRAVSFYNEQFF.

CDR3 coding DNA: TGTGCCAGCAGGATCGACAAGACCCAGTACTTC. Its protein is CASRIDKTQYF. This chain uses TRBV2 with TRBJ2-5; D unclear. The CDR3 loop spans 11 amino acids. Germline assignment: CDR1 SNHLY and CDR2 FYNNEI. V dropped 6 bases and J dropped 6 bases, with 8 bases sitting between them.

The rearrangement links TRBV11-2 to TRBJ2-1; D gene ambiguous. The length of the CDR3 is 14 residues. Germline V gives CDR1 SGHAT, CDR2 FQNNGV. V shed 3 bases and J shed 4 bases, with 10 bases lying between them. The CDR3 DNA is TGTGCCAGCAGCTTGGGGATCACGTACAATGAGCAGTTCTTC. Translation gives CASSLGITYNEQFF.

As regards this clonotype: A much more abundant neighbour one base away suggests this may be a read error. CDR3 region: CASSFDADSYEQYF. The CDR3 bases are TGTGCCAGCAGTTTCGACGCTGACTCCTACGAGCAGTACTTC. The rearrangement uses TRBV28 and TRBJ2-7; unclear D gene. This CDR3 has 14 residues. Germline V gives CDR1 MDHEN, CDR2 SYDVKM. Trimming removed 3 bases from V and 0 bases from J, with 9 bases in between.

The gene calls are TRBV29-1 and TRBJ1-1; the D gene is possibly TRBD1 (5 bases). Trimming took off 6 bases at V and 4 bases at J, with 18 bases between the two ends. The CDR3 totals 14 residues. Per the germline V gene, CDR1 is SQVTM and CDR2 is ANQGSEA. The CDR3 DNA sequence: TGCAGCGTGGAGGGGACCGCGGCGGCCACTGAAGCTTTCTTT. Translated: CSVEGTAAATEAFF.

This clonotype was seen ten or more times. This rearrangement joins TRBV10-3 to TRBJ2-1; the D gene is possibly TRBD2 (5 bases). The length of the CDR3 is 12 residues. V dropped 3 bases and J dropped 8 bases, with 8 bases sitting between them. Germline V gives CDR1 ENHRY, CDR2 SYGVKD. The CDR3 loop reads CAISDVGDEQFF. Here the CDR3 DNA reads TGTGCCATCAGTGATGTCGGGGATGAGCAGTTCTTC.

This clonotype was counted ten times or more. This chain connects TRBV6-1 to TRBJ1-5, with D possibly matching TRBD1 (5 bases). The CDR3 totals 13 residues. CDR1 is MNHNS, CDR2 SASEGT, per germline. Trimming took off 1 base at V and 7 bases at J, with 8 bases between the two ends. The CDR3 region has the DNA TGTGCCAGCAGTGAAGACCAGGGACAGCCCCAGCATTTT. Protein: CASSEDQGQPQHF.

The chain recombines TRBV7-6 with TRBJ2-3, with 13 bases lining up with TRBD2. The V and J ends lost 2 bases and 5 bases, in that order; junction bases with no gene match: 13. CDR1 and CDR2 (germline): SGHVS, FNYEAQ. The CDR3 has 19 residues. The CDR3 region has the DNA TGTGCCAGCAGCTTAATCGGCGGGACTAGCGGGAAATTTGGAGATACGCAGTATTTT. Translated, it gives CASSLIGGTSGKFGDTQYF.

The table lists this clonotype with many counts. The chain uses TRBV28 and TRBJ2-1; TRBD2 matches 9 bases. Per the germline V gene, CDR1 is MDHEN and CDR2 is SYDVKM. This CDR3 contains 16 residues. V lost 5 bases, J lost 5 bases, and 10 bases stayed unmatched. The CDR3 sequence is CASSTPRASGDNEQFF. CDR3 coding DNA: TGTGCCAGCAGTACTCCCCGGGCTAGCGGGGACAATGAGCAGTTCTTC.

This clonotype turned up a few times. The chain has TRBV5-1 and TRBJ2-3; D call uncertain. The V gene's germline CDR1 is SGHRS and CDR2 YFSETQ. V gave up 3 bases and J gave up 3 bases, with 8 bases separating them. The CDR3 totals 13 residues. Here the CDR3 reads CASSYPPTDTQYF. Written as DNA, the CDR3 is TGCGCCAGCAGCTACCCCCCGACAGATACGCAGTATTTT.